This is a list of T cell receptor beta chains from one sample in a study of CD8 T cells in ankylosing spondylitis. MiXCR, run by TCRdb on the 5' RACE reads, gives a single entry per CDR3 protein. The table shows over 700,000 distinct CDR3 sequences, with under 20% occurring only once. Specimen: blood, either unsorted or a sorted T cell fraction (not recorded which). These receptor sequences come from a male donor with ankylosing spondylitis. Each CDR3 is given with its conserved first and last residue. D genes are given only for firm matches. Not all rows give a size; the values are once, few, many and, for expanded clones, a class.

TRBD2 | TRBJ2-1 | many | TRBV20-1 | CSAGGLAGNEQFF | TGCAGTGCGGGGGGACTAGCGGGTAATGAGCAGTTCTTC
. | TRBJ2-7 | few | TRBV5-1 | CASSQGPDPYEQYF | TGCGCCAGCAGCCAAGGTCCGGACCCCTACGAGCAGTACTTC
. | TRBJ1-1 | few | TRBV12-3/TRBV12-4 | CASSSHRAGRTEAFF | TGTGCCAGCAGTTCCCACAGGGCTGGGCGCACTGAAGCTTTCTTT
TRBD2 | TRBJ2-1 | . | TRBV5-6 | CASSLPWGGGGYNEQFF | TGTGCCAGCAGCTTGCCCTGGGGAGGCGGGGGGTACAATGAGCAGTTCTTC
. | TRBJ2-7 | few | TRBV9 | CASSVGPAIGEQYF | TGTGCCAGCAGCGTAGGGCCGGCTATTGGGGAGCAGTACTTC
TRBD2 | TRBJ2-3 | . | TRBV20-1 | CSARREASTDTQYF | TGCAGTGCTAGGCGGGAGGCCAGCACAGATACGCAGTATTTT
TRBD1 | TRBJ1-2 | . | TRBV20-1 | CSASRDRTGGYGYTF | TGCAGTGCTAGCCGGGACAGGACGGGAGGGTATGGCTACACCTTC
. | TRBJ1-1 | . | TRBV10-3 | CAISVRGGDAEAFF | TGTGCCATCAGTGTACGGGGGGGTGACGCTGAAGCTTTCTTT
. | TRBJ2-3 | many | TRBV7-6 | CASSHRLETDTQYF | TGTGCCAGCAGCCACCGACTAGAAACAGATACGCAGTATTTT
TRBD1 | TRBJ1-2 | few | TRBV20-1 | CSARADRDIFYGYTF | TGCAGTGCTAGAGCAGACAGGGATATTTTCTATGGCTACACCTTC
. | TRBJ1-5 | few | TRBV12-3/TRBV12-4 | CASSLVPGRGNQPQHF | TGTGCCAGCAGTTTAGTGCCAGGGAGGGGTAATCAGCCCCAGCATTTT
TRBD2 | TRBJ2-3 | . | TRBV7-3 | CASSQIAGGFTDTQYF | TGTGCCAGCAGCCAAATAGCGGGGGGGTTCACAGATACGCAGTATTTT
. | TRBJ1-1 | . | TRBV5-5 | CASSMRPNTEAFF | TGTGCCAGCAGTATGAGGCCTAACACTGAAGCTTTCTTT
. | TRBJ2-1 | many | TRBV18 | CASSPQGQDYNEQFF | TGTGCCAGCTCACCACAGGGGCAGGACTACAATGAGCAGTTCTTC
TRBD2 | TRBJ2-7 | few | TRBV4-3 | CASSQEWGSGSSYEQYF | TGCGCCAGCAGCCAAGAGTGGGGGAGCGGGAGCTCCTACGAGCAGTACTTC
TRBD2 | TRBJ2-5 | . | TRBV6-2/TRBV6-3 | CASSYPLAGFEETQYF | TGTGCCAGCAGTTACCCACTAGCGGGGTTTGAGGAGACCCAGTACTTC
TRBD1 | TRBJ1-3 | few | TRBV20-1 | CSASDARDRSGNTIYF | TGCAGTGCTAGCGACGCACGGGACAGATCTGGAAACACCATATATTTT
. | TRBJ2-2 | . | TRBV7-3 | CASSFAAGENGELFF | TGTGCCAGCAGCTTTGCGGCAGGGGAGAACGGGGAGCTGTTTTTT
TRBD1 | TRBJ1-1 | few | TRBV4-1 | CASSQYGTGGTEAFF | TGCGCCAGCAGCCAATACGGGACAGGGGGTACTGAAGCTTTCTTT
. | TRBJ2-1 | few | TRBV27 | CASSAWDTVYNEQFF | TGTGCCAGCAGTGCCTGGGACACTGTCTACAATGAGCAGTTCTTC
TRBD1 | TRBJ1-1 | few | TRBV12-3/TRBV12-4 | CASSLADRGPLNTEAFF | TGTGCCAGCAGTTTAGCCGACAGGGGGCCACTGAACACTGAAGCTTTCTTT
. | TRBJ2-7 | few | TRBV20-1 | CSARQRGPYEQYF | TGCAGTGCTAGGCAGAGGGGCCCCTACGAGCAGTACTTC
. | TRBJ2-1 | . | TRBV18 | CASSPNLSGAGFF | TGTGCCAGCTCACCGAACTTGTCGGGGGCCGGGTTCTTC
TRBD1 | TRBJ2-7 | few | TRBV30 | CAWSWMGQNYEQYF | TGTGCCTGGAGTTGGATGGGACAGAACTACGAGCAGTACTTC
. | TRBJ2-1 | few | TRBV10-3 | CATTEDATPYNEQFF | TGTGCCACCACGGAAGACGCGACACCCTACAATGAGCAGTTCTTC
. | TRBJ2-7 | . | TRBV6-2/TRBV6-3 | CASSYSTAGGDYEQYF | TGTGCCAGCAGTTACTCGACGGCAGGGGGGGACTACGAGCAGTACTTC
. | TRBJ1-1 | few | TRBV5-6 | CASSLVTGEAFF | TGTGCCAGCAGCTTGGTTACAGGTGAAGCTTTCTTT
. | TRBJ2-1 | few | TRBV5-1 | CASRLAGGEQFF | TGCGCCAGCAGACTAGCAGGGGGTGAGCAGTTCTTC
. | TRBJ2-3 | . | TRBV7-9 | CASSSMVNTDTQYF | TGTGCCAGCAGCTCCATGGTGAACACAGATACGCAGTATTTT
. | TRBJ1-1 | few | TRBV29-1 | CSARNLDSTMNTEAFF | TGCAGCGCTAGGAATTTGGACAGCACCATGAACACTGAAGCTTTCTTT
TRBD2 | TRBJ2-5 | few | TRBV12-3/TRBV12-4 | CASNLAGGRETQYF | TGTGCCAGCAACCTAGCGGGAGGACGGGAGACCCAGTACTTC
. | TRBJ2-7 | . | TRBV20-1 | CSASTLERKSSYEQYF | TGCAGTGCTAGCACGCTGGAGCGGAAGTCCTCCTACGAGCAGTACTTC
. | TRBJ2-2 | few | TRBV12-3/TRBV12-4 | CASSTAGASFGELFF | TGTGCCAGCAGCACGGCGGGGGCCAGTTTCGGGGAGCTGTTTTTT
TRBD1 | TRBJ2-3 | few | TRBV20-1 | CSAPPTGGADTQYF | TGCAGTGCTCCACCGACAGGGGGCGCAGATACGCAGTATTTT
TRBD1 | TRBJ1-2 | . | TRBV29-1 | CSVTGQADGYTF | TGCAGCGTTACGGGACAGGCGGACGGCTACACCTTC
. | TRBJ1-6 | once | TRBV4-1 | CASSSQNSPLHF | TGCGCCAGCAGCTCTCAGAATTCACCCCTCCACTTT
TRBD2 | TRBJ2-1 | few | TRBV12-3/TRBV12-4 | CASSQGLAGVVEQFF | TGTGCCAGCAGTCAAGGACTAGCGGGAGTTGTTGAGCAGTTCTTC
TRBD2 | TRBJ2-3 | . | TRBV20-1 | CSARLAGVLDTQYF | TGCAGTGCTCGACTAGCGGGAGTGTTAGATACGCAGTATTTT
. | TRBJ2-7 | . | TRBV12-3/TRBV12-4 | CASSYVDTYEQYF | TGTGCCAGCAGTTACGTGGATACCTACGAGCAGTACTTC
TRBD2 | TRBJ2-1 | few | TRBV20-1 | CSARTSGRGDEQFF | TGCAGTGCTCGGACTAGCGGGAGGGGGGATGAGCAGTTCTTC
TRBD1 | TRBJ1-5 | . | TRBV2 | CASRVQGAGQPQHF | TGTGCCAGCAGGGTACAGGGGGCAGGGCAGCCCCAGCATTTT
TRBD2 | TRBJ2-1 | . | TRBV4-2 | CASSQDGRTDNEQFF | TGTGCCAGCAGCCAAGACGGGAGGACTGACAATGAGCAGTTCTTC
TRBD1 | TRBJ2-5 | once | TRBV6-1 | CASSRNRGRETQYF | TGTGCCAGCAGTAGAAACAGGGGGCGGGAGACCCAGTACTTC
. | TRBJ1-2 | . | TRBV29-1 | CSVEKGSNYGYTF | TGCAGCGTTGAAAAAGGGTCTAACTATGGCTACACCTTC
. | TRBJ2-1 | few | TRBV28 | CASSLGGLTYNEQFF | TGTGCCAGCAGTTTAGGCGGACTCACCTACAATGAGCAGTTCTTC
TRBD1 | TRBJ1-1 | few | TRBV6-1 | CASRRDRVDTEAFF | TGTGCCAGCAGGCGGGACAGGGTTGACACTGAAGCTTTCTTT
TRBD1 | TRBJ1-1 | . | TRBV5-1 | CASSLMGQATNTEAFF | TGCGCCAGCAGCTTGATGGGACAGGCTACGAACACTGAAGCTTTCTTT
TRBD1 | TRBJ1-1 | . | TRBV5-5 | CASSVYRGDTEAFF | TGTGCCAGCAGCGTATACAGGGGGGACACTGAAGCTTTCTTT